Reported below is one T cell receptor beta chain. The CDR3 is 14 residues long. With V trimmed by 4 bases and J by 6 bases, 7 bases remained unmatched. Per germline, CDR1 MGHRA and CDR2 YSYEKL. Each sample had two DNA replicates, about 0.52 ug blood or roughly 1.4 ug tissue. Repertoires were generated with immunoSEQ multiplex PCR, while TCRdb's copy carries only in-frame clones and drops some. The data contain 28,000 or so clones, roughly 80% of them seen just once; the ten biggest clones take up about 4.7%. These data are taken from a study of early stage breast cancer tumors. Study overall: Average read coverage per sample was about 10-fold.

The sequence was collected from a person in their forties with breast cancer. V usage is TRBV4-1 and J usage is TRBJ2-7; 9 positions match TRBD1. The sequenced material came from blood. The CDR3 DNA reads TGCGCCAGCAGCCGGGACAGGGTGTTAGGCGAGCAGTACTTC. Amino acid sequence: CASSRDRVLGEQYF.